Ten or more counts support the clone carrying this T cell receptor (beta chain). As yet, its antigen is unknown. This sample was included in a study of T cells in Graves' hyperthyroidism and ophthalmopathy. The V end lost 0 bases, the J end lost 7 bases, and 13 bases lay between the germline ends. This CDR3 comprises 14 residues. Germline V lookup: CDR1 SQVTM, CDR2 ANQGSEA. Overall study results and limits: Blood also contained most expanded thyroid clonotypes above 0.001. Classification by a 13 V-J model distinguished ophthalmopathy from stable hyperthyroidism.

The source material, RNA transcripts, was used to amplify TCR beta CDR3 regions. The HTBI primer set served for first-round RT-PCR of the TCR CDR3. TCRdb independently ran MiXCR on the multiplex PCR reads; one entry per CDR3 protein. Of about 560,000 distinct CDR3 sequences listed, around 15% are singletons. Sequencing input: blood. The receptor's source is a woman aged 40 to 50 with Graves' hyperthyroidism. The chain combines TRBV29-1 with TRBJ2-1, with TRBD2 as a possible D gene (5 bases). The CDR3: CSVEDGIFKNEQFF. The DNA for the CDR3 is TGCAGCGTTGAAGACGGGATCTTTAAGAATGAGCAGTTCTTC.